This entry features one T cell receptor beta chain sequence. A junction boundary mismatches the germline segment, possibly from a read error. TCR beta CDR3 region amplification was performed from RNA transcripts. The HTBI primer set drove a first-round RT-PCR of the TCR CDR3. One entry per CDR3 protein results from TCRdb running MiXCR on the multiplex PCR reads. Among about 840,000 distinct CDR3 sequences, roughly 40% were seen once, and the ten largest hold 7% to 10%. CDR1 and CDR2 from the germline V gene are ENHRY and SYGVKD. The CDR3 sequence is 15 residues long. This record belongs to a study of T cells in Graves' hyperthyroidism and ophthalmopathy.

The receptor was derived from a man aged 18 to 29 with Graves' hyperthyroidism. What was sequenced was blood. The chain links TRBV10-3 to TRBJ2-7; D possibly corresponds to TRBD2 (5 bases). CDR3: CASSEVIGILYEQYF. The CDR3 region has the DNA TGTGCCAGCAGTGAAGTGATCGGGATCCTCTACGAGCAGTACTTC.